The present T cell receptor beta chain was sequenced within a study of OX40 agonist ivuxolimab in advanced cancers. Context from the whole study: Ivuxolimab was an agonistic, fully human IgG2 monoclonal antibody directed against OX40 (CD134), a costimulatory receptor. Intravenous ivuxolimab was administered to patients every 2 weeks at six dose levels: 0.01, 0.1, 0.3, 1.5, 3 and 10 mg/kg. Of the roughly 51 patients in dose escalation, approximately 20 had hepatocellular carcinoma, approximately 15 had melanoma, 9 had renal cell carcinoma and 9 had head and neck cancer. A male proportion of almost 85% and a mean age of approximately 58 years, ranging from about 23 to 90, were recorded for the dose-escalation cohort. Patients were allowed to have had prior anti-PD-1, anti-PD-L1 or anti-CTLA-4 therapy, and 40% of the dose-escalation patients had been treated with checkpoint inhibitors. Partial responses were achieved by three dose-escalation patients, of whom one had hepatocellular carcinoma and two had cutaneous melanoma. The point of sequencing TCRbeta in the periphery was to test whether ivuxolimab changed TCR sequence diversity and drove clonal T-cell expansion. The paper describes the monotherapy dose-escalation part (N of about 47 patients) of the phase I trial of ivuxolimab. The investigation overall reported the following: In the 0.1-3.0 mg/kg groups, partial responders had among the lowest normalized peripheral clonal expansion, particularly in CD8+ T cells. Low levels of normalized T-cell clonal expansion were also seen in some nonresponding patients. The antigen specificity of the clonally expanded peripheral T cells was not determined. After ivuxolimab, more expanded clones were found on average in CD8+ T cells than in CD4+ T cells. At doses of 0.1 to 3.0 mg/kg, clonal expansion of both CD4+ and CD8+ T cells in blood was seen between baseline and week 6.

The CDR3, from cysteine to phenylalanine, totals 12 residues. Only CDR3 DNA is held: 36 bases, read in frame from base 1. V and J lose 8 bases and 1 base, and a span of 8 bases separates them. As encoded in the germline V gene, CDR1 is SGHAT while CDR2 is FQNNGV. Genomic DNA was extracted from sorted cells for sequencing of the TCRbeta CDR3 region. The immunoSEQ Assay was used for sequencing of TCRbeta CDR3 regions. Entries here come from immuneACCESS through TCRdb and include only in-frame sequences with V and J called. Some clones fail to appear in such tables; in the studies checked, an unresolved V gene covers under half of the shortfall, and the cause of the remainder is unknown. This sample is represented by roughly 75,000 clones; about 92% of them were singletons. The leading ten clones occupy around 0.39% of the sample. Of note for this clone: This clone's antigen is unknown. Nothing much larger sits one base from this clone, and base qualities are not available.

Patients with a history of autoimmune disease or receiving systemic immunosuppression were excluded from the trial. Peripheral blood for TCR sequencing was collected from all dose cohorts at baseline, on cycle 4 day 1, and on cycle 7 day 1. The samples were taken from a phase I, first-in-human, multicenter, open-label dose-escalation trial of ivuxolimab. Adults with locally advanced or metastatic melanoma, renal cell, hepatocellular, or head and neck squamous cell carcinoma were enrolled in the trial. CD4+ and CD8+ T cells were sorted separately from peripheral blood before TCR sequencing. This specimen consisted of CD4+ or CD8+ T cells sorted from blood, obtained in a trial of the OX40 agonist ivuxolimab. The chain links TRBV11-2 with TRBJ1-1; no D gene is confidently identified. The TCR originated in an adult with an advanced solid tumor such as melanoma, head and neck, liver or kidney cancer. This receptor carries the CDR3 CASSEANTEAFF. The sequenced DNA is TGTGCCAGCTCAGAGGCGAACACTGAAGCTTTCTTT. Beyond the CDR3, the reference TRBV11-2 and TRBJ1-1 genes provide the residues; the full variable domain reads: EAGVAQSPRYKIIEKRQSVAFWCNPISGHATLYWYQQILGQGPKLLIQFQNNGVVDDSQLPKDRFSAERLKGVDSTLKIQPAKLEDSAVYLCASSEANTEAFFGQGTRLTVV.